This record concerns one T cell receptor (beta chain) sequence. This clonotype appeared a single time. Its cognate antigen has yet to be identified. No qualities accompany the bases; no much larger clone lies one base away. One read yields weak evidence. The record originates from a study of CD8+CD57+ T cells in acquired aplastic anemia (dated by TCRdb to the late 2010s). Context from the whole study: Extracted DNA from sorted CD4+ and CD8+ cells averaged around 3.3 ug, ranging from roughly 0.19 to 27.4 ug. For healthy donor samples, the average read count was approximately 10 million for CD4+ cells and 11.0 million for CD8+ cells. The study at large found these results: Approximately 31 CD8+ CDR3 sequences were found in both patients and controls but appeared to be highly expressed in patients and within the immunodominant clones of the patients. Patients and healthy controls showed no significant difference in CD8+ Simpson's diversity (P=0.060).

TCR repertoires of sorted CD4+ and CD8+ blood T cells from severe aplastic anemia patients and healthy subjects were deep-sequenced in the study. Ficoll-Paque density gradient centrifugation was used to isolate peripheral blood mononuclear cells. CD4+ and CD8+ T cells were sorted by FACS or magnetic beads before DNA extraction. The CDR3 measures 14 amino acids from cysteine to phenylalanine. Only the CDR3 DNA is retained, 42 bases long and in frame from the first base. V and J lose 10 bases and 2 bases, and a span of 12 bases separates them. The germline V gene yields ENHRY for CDR1 and SYGVKD for CDR2. Genomic DNA was used as template for profiling of TCR beta VDJ combinations and CDR3 sequences. An Illumina HiSeq 2000 was the platform used for TCR repertoire sequencing. From the authors' description of their analysis: TRBV/TRBJ rearrangement plots, CDR3 size and DJ length profiles, and Simpson's diversity index were used to assess repertoires. Whichever DNA sequence was most abundant in the deep sequencing data was defined as the immunodominant clone. CDR3 amino acid sequences were checked for sharing between subjects and were compared against published repertoires and the VDJdb database. TCRdb ran its own pipeline on the public reads, namely fastp trimming at Q25 and MiXCR clone calling, and kept in-frame beta chains. Here each entry gathers all rows of one CDR3 protein and keeps the most common genes and DNA. These V and J calls rely on TCRdb rather than the paper's analysis. This sample has 33,000 or so distinct CDR3 sequences in its table, and roughly 77% of those were observed once. The top ten clonotypes cover over 20% of the sample.

The chain employs TRBV10-3 and TRBJ2-6; no confident D gene assignment can be made. This receptor was taken from a human donor in good health, serving as a control. The sample taken for sequencing was sorted CD4+, CD8+, or CD8+CD57+ T cells (not recorded which) from PBMCs. The nucleotide sequence is TGTGCCAGCTCCGGTGGCCCTGGGGCCAACGTCCTGACTTTC. Translated, it reads CASSGGPGANVLTF.